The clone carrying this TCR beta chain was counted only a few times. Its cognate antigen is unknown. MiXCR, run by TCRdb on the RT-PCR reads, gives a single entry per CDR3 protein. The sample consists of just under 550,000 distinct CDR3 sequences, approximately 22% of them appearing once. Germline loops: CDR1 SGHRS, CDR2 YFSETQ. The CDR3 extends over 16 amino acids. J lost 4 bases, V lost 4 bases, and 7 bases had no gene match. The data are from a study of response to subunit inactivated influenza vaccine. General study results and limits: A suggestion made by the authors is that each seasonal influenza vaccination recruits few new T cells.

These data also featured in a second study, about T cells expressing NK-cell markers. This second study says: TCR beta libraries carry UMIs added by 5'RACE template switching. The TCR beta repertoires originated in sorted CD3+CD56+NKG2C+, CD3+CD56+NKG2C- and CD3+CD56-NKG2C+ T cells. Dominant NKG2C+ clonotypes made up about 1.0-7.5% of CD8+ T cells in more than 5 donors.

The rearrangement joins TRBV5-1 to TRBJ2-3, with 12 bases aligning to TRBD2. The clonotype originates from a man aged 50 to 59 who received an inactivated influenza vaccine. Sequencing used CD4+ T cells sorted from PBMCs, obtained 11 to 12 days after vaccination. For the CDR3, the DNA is TGCGCCAGCAGCCGGACTAGCGGGGCGAAAGCAGATACGCAGTATTTT. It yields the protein CASSRTSGAKADTQYF.